This entry lists 15 T cell receptor beta chains sequenced from one sample in a study of shared clonotypes between healthy human individuals. The repertoire was sequenced with immunoSEQ multiplex PCR; TCRdb's copy has only in-frame clones and lacks some. Among about 480,000 clones listed, approximately 79% were seen once. Input material: PBMCs. The receptors shown here come from a middle-aged woman in good health. Some clones in this sample may be carry-over from other donors' samples.

The genes are TRBV5-1 and TRBJ2-3, with unresolved D. V gave up 4 bases and J gave up 0 bases, with 6 bases separating them. Germline V CDR1 and CDR2: SGHRS, YFSETQ. The CDR3 is 13 residues long. The CDR3 DNA reads as TGCGCCAGCAGCCAAGACAGCACAGATACGCAGTATTTT. It specifies CASSQDSTDTQYF.

V gene TRBV7-2 combines with J gene TRBJ2-1; 9 bases agree with TRBD2. CDR1 is SGHTA and CDR2 is FQGNSA in the germline V gene. J gave up 2 bases and V 4 bases, and 3 bases lay outside the gene matches. The CDR3 loop spans 15 amino acids. Here the CDR3 DNA reads TGTGCCAGCAGCTGGTCTAGCGGGGCCTACAATGAGCAGTTCTTC. It yields the protein CASSWSSGAYNEQFF. The variable domain in full, completed from reference TRBV7-2 and TRBJ2-1, reads GAGVSQSPSNKVTEKGKDVELRCDPISGHTALYWYRQSLGQGLEFLIYFQGNSAPDKSGLPSDRFSAERTGGSVSTLTIQRTQQEDSAVYLCASSWSSGAYNEQFFGPGTRLTVL.

The V call is TRBV9, the J call TRBJ1-1, with D tentatively TRBD1 (6 bases). This CDR3 has 16 residues. Germline CDR1 and CDR2: SGDLS and YYNGEE. V dropped 0 bases and J dropped 5 bases, with 17 bases sitting between them. CDR3 coding DNA: TGTGCCAGCAGCGTAGGTATCGGGGGGCGTGGGACTGAAGCTTTCTTT. Its translation is CASSVGIGGRGTEAFF.

V is TRBV5-5 and J is TRBJ2-2, with 7 bases fitting TRBD1. V lost 1 base and J lost 1; bases outside the gene matches: 4. Germline CDR1 SGHKS, CDR2 YYEKEE (reference sequence). CDR3 length: 16 amino acids. The CDR3 loop reads CASSLPQGVNTGELFF. For the CDR3, the DNA is TGTGCCAGCAGCTTGCCTCAGGGGGTGAACACCGGGGAGCTGTTTTTT.

The chain employs TRBV21-1 and TRBJ2-7; the listed D gene, TRBD2, was not tested against the DNA. TRBV21-1 is noted as a pseudogene. The CDR3 sequence is 14 residues long. CDR3 protein: CASSPRSDTYEQYF. For the CDR3, the DNA is TGTGCCAGCAGCCCCCGGAGTGATACCTACGAGCAGTACTTC.

Turning to this clone: One end of the junction is discordant with germline, which a read error may explain. This chain connects TRBV2 to TRBJ1-2; perhaps TRBD1 as D (6 bases). CDR3 length equals 14 residues. The germline V gene encodes CDR1 SNHLY and CDR2 FYNNEI. CDR3 nucleotide sequence: TGTGCCAGCAGTGAAGAAGGGGGAGGCTATGGCAACACCTTC. The encoded protein is CASSEEGGGYGNTF.

The gene calls are TRBV29-1 and TRBJ2-5; 8 bases agree with TRBD2. Germline V gives CDR1 SQVTM, CDR2 ANQGSEA. The CDR3 is made up of 15 amino acids. J gave up 5 bases and V 3 bases, and 11 bases lay outside the gene matches. In DNA form, the CDR3 reads TGCAGCGTTGATAGCGGGACTAACCAAGGGGAGACCCAGTACTTC. Translated, it gives CSVDSGTNQGETQYF.

A single count supports this clone. The rearrangement links TRBV6-5 to TRBJ2-5; a possible D gene is TRBD2 (5 bases). Trimming cost V 8 bases and J 11 bases, with 21 bases left between them. The CDR3 has 13 residues. Per germline, CDR1 MNHEY and CDR2 SVGAGI. The CDR3 DNA follows: TGTGCCAGCTCCCCGAGGGCGCCGAGGGAGCAGTACTTC. It codes for CASSPRAPREQYF.

The V call is TRBV7-9, the J call TRBJ2-3, with 7 positions matching TRBD1. From germline, CDR1 is SEHNR and CDR2 FQNEAQ (reference sequence). V dropped 8 bases and J dropped 5; count of bases not matched to a gene: 7. This CDR3 has 13 amino acids. CDR3 DNA: TGTGCCAGCCGGGACAGAGCCGAAGATACGCAGTATTTT. Its translation is CASRDRAEDTQYF.

About this clone itself: A far more abundant clone sits one base away, making this likely a read error. The sample carries other DNA sequences with the same CDR3. The chain's CDR3 is CASSQEVAGSYNEQFF. The CDR3 nucleotides read TGTGCCAGCAGCCAAGAGGTAGCGGGATCCTACAATGAGCAGTTCTTC. The V gene is TRBV4-2, the J gene TRBJ2-1; 8 nucleotides align to TRBD2. J lost 1 base, V lost 0 bases, and 2 bases had no gene match. The CDR3 spans 16 residues. Germline CDR1 is LGHNA and CDR2 is YNFKEQ.

The gene calls are TRBV5-4 and TRBJ2-1; 12 positions agree with TRBD2. Germline loops: CDR1 SGHNT, CDR2 YYREEE (reference sequence). CDR3 length: 15 residues. The V and J ends lost 4 bases and 4 bases, in that order; junction bases with no gene match: 3. The CDR3 protein is CASSPTSGGYNEQFF. The CDR3 DNA is TGTGCCAGCAGCCCGACTAGCGGGGGATACAATGAGCAGTTCTTC.

In this sample, this clone turned up many times. The same CDR3 arises from other DNA sequences in this sample as well. This chain connects TRBV7-6 to TRBJ1-2, with D possibly TRBD1 on 6 matching bases. Trimming shortened V by 4 bases and J by 4 bases, and 16 bases separated the two germline ends. The CDR3 has 15 amino acids. Per germline, CDR1 SGHVS and CDR2 FNYEAQ. The CDR3: CASSSAPGTRYGYTF. CDR3 DNA sequence: TGTGCCAGCAGCTCAGCCCCCGGGACACGCTATGGCTACACCTTC.

Here the CDR3 DNA reads TGTGCCATCCAGGACCCAGGTAGCGAGCAGTACTTC. Translation: CAIQDPGSEQYF. The V call is TRBV2, the J call TRBJ2-7; D gene uncertain. The V end lost 10 bases, the J end lost 6 bases, and 16 bases lay between the germline ends. The V gene's germline CDR1 is SNHLY and CDR2 FYNNEI. The CDR3 runs to 12 residues.

The chain carries TRBV11-2 and TRBJ2-7; D call uncertain. V dropped 5 bases and J dropped 1 base, with 3 bases sitting between them. The CDR3 contains 11 residues. Germline values: CDR1 SGHAT, CDR2 FQNNGV. The CDR3 nucleotides read TGTGCCAGCAGCCATTCCTACGAGCAGTACTTC. Translated, it gives CASSHSYEQYF.

The chain couples TRBV5-6 to TRBJ1-2, with D tentatively TRBD1 (6 bases). CDR3 size: 15 residues. Trimming removed 1 base from V and 5 bases from J, with 15 bases in between. The germline CDR1 and CDR2 sequences are SGHDT and YYEEEE. In DNA form, the CDR3 reads TGTGCCAGCAGCTTGCAGGCAGGGGCTAGATATGGCTACACCTTC. The encoded protein is CASSLQAGARYGYTF.